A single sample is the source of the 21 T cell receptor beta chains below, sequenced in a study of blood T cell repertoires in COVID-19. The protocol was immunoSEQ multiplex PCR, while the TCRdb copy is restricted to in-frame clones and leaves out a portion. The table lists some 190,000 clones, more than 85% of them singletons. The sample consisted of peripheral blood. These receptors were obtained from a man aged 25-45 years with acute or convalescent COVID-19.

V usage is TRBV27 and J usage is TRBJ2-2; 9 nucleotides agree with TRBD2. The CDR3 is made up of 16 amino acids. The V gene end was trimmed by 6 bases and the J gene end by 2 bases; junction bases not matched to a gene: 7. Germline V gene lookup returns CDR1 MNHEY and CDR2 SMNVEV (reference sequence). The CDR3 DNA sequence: TGTGCCAGCAGGTCTAGCGGGACACTCAACACCGGGGAGCTGTTTTTT. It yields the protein CASRSSGTLNTGELFF.

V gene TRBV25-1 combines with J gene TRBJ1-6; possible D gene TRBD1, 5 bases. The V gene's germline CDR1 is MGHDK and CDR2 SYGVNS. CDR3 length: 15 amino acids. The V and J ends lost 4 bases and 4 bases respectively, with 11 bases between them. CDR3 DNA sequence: TGTGCCAGCAGTGGTCGGGACTTTTATAATTCACCCCTCCACTTT. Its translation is CASSGRDFYNSPLHF. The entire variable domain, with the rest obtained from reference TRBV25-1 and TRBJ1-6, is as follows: EADIYQTPRYLVIGTGKKITLECSQTMGHDKMYWYQQDPGMELHLIHYSYGVNSTEKGDLSSESTVSRIRTEHFPLTLESARPSHTSQYLCASSGRDFYNSPLHFGNGTRLTVT.

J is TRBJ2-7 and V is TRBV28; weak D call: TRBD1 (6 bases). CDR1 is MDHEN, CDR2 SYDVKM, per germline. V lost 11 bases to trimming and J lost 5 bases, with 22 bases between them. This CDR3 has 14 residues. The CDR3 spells CAARGGVRRNEQYF. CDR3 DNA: TGTGCCGCCCGAGGGGGAGTTAGAAGGAACGAGCAGTACTTC.

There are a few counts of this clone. The CDR3 DNA follows: TGTGCCAGCAGCCCGGACAGGGAAGGTGAAAAACTGTTTTTT. Translated: CASSPDREGEKLFF. The genes are TRBV5-4 and TRBJ1-4; 8 bases align to TRBD1. Trimming removed 4 bases from V and 7 bases from J; junction bases left unmatched: 6. The CDR3 totals 14 residues. Germline V gene data show CDR1 as SGHNT and CDR2 as YYREEE (reference sequence). The entire variable domain, with the rest obtained from reference TRBV5-4 and TRBJ1-4, is as follows: ETGVTQSPTHLIKTRGQQVTLRCSSQSGHNTVSWYQQALGQGPQFIFQYYREEENGRGNFPPRFSGLQFPNYSSELNVNALELDDSALYLCASSPDREGEKLFFGSGTQLSVL.

The CDR3 DNA follows: TGTGCCAGCATGAGATGGGACACGCCCTCCTACGAGCAGTACTTC. Protein sequence: CASMRWDTPSYEQYF. The chain has TRBV28 and TRBJ2-7, with D perhaps matching TRBD1 (6 bases). V lost 7 bases and J 0 bases, leaving 16 bases between the germline ends. CDR1 is MDHEN and CDR2 is SYDVKM in the germline V gene. CDR3 length equals 15 residues.

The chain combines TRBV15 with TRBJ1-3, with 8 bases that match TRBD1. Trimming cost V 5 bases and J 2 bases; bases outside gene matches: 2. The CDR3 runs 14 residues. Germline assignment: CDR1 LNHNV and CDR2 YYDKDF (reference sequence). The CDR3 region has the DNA TGTGCCACCAGCGGACAGGGTCCTGGAAACACCATATATTTT. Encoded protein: CATSGQGPGNTIYF.

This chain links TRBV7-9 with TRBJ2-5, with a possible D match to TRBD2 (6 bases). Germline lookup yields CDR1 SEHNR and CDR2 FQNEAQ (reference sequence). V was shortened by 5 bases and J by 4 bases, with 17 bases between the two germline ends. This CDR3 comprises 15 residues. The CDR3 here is CASSPRRELGETQYF. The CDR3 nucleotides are TGTGCCAGCAGCCCAAGGCGGGAATTAGGAGAGACCCAGTACTTC.

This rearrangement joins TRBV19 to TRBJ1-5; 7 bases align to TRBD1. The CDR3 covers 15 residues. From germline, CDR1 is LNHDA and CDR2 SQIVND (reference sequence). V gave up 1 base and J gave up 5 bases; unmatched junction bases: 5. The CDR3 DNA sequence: TGTGCCAGTAGTATAGGGACAGGCCCCCATCAGCCCCAGCATTTT. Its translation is CASSIGTGPHQPQHF.

CDR3 nucleotide sequence: TGTGCCAGCAGTTCCTCGGGACAGGGGTCGCAGCCCCAGCATTTT. Its translation is CASSSSGQGSQPQHF. The chain employs TRBV28 and TRBJ1-5, with TRBD1 matching 10 bases. CDR1 and CDR2 (germline): MDHEN, SYDVKM. The V gene end was trimmed by 4 bases and the J gene end by 7 bases; junction bases not matched to a gene: 7. The length of the CDR3 is 15 residues. The full variable domain, with the rest looked up from reference TRBV28 and TRBJ1-5, is DVKVTQSSRYLVKRTGEKVFLECVQDMDHENMFWYRQDPGLGLRLIYFSYDVKMKEKGDIPEGYSVSREKKERFSLILESASTNQTSMYLCASSSSGQGSQPQHFGDGTRLSIL.

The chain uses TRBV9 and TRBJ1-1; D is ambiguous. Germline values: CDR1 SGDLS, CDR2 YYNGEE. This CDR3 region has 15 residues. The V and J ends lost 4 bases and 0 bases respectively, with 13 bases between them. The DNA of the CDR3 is TGTGCCAGCAGCTCAGCGGACGGAATGAACACTGAAGCTTTCTTT. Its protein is CASSSADGMNTEAFF.

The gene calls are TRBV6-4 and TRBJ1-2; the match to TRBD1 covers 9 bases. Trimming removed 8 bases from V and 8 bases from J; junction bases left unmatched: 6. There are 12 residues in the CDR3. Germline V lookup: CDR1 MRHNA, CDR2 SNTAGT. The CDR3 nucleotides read TGTGCCAGCCCGACGGGGACAGGGGGCTACACCTTC. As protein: CASPTGTGGYTF.

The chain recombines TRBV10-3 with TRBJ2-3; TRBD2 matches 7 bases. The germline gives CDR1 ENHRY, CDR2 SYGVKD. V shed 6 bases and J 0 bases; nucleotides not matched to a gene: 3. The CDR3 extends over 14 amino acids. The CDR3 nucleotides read TGTGCCATCAGCCTCGGGGGGAGCACAGATACGCAGTATTTT. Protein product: CAISLGGSTDTQYF.

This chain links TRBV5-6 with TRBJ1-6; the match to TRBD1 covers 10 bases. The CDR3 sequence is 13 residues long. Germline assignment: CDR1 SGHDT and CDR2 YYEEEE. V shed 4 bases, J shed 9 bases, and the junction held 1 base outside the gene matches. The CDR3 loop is CASSRDRGSPLHF. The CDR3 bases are TGTGCCAGCAGCCGGGACAGGGGTTCACCCCTCCACTTT.

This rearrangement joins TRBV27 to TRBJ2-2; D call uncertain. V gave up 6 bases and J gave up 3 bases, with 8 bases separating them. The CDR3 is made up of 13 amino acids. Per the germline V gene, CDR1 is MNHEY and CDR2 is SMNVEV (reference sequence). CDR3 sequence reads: CASRDGDTGELFF. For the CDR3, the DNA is TGTGCCAGCAGGGATGGAGACACCGGGGAGCTGTTTTTT.

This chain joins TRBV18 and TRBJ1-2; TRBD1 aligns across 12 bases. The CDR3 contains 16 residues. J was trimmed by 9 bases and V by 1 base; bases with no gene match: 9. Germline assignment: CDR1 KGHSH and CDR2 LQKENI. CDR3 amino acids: CASSPRSGTGGSSYTF. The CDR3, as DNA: TGTGCCAGCTCACCACGCTCCGGGACAGGGGGCAGCAGCTACACCTTC.

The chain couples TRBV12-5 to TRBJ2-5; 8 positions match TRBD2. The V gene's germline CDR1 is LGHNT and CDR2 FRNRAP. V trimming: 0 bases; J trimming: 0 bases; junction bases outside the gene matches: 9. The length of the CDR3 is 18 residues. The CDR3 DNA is TGTGCTAGTGGTTTGGTAGCGGGGGCCTCCCCGTACCAAGAGACCCAGTACTTC. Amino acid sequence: CASGLVAGASPYQETQYF.

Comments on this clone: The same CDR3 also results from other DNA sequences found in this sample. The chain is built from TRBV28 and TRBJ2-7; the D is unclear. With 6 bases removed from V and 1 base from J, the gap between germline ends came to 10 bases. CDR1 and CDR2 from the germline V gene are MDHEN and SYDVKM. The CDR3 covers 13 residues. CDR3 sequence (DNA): TGTGCCAGCAGCCTCACACCATCCTACGAGCAGTACTTC. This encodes CASSLTPSYEQYF.

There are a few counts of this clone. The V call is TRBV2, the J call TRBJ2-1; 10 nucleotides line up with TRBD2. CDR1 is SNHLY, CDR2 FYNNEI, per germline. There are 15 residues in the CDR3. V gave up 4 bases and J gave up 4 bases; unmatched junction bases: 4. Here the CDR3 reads CASSALAGAYNEQFF. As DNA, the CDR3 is TGTGCCAGCAGTGCCCTAGCGGGGGCATACAATGAGCAGTTCTTC.

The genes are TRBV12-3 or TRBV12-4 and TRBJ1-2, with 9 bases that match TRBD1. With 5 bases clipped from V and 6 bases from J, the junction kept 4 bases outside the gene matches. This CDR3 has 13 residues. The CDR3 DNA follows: TGTGCCAGCAGTCACAGGGGGCGGAATGGCTACACCTTC. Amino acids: CASSHRGRNGYTF.

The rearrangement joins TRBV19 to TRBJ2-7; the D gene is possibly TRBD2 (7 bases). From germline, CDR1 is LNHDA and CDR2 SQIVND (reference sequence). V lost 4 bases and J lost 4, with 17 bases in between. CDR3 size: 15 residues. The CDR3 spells CASSTSRGGRYEQYF. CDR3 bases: TGTGCCAGTAGTACCTCAAGGGGGGGACGGTACGAGCAGTACTTC.

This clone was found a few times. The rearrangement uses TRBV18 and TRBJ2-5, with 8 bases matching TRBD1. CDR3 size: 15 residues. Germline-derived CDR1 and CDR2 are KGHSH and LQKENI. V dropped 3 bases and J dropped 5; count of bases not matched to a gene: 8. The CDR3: CASSPRQGRMETQYF. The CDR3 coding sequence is TGTGCCAGCTCACCCCGACAGGGGAGGATGGAGACCCAGTACTTC.